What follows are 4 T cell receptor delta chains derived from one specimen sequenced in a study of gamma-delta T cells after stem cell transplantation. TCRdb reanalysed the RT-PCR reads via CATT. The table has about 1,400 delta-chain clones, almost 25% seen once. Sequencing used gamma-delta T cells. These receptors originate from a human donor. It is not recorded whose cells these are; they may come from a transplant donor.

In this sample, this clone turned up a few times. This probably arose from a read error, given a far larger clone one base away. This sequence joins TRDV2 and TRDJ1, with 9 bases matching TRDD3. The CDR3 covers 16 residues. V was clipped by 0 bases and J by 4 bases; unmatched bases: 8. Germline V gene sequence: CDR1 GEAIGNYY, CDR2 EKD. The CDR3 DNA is TGTGCCTGTGACACCGTATCACTGGGGGAGGACGATAAACTCATCTTT. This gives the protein CACDTVSLGEDDKLIF.

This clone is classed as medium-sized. CDR3 residues: CACDPLTGGYEESTDKLIF. CDR3 in DNA: TGTGCCTGTGACCCCCTTACTGGGGGATACGAGGAGAGCACCGATAAACTCATCTTT. The chain has TRDV2 and TRDJ1, with 13 bases fitting TRDD3. Per the germline V gene, CDR1 is GEAIGNYY and CDR2 is EKD. The V and J ends lost 3 bases and 1 base, in that order; junction bases with no gene match: 13. The CDR3 contains 19 residues.

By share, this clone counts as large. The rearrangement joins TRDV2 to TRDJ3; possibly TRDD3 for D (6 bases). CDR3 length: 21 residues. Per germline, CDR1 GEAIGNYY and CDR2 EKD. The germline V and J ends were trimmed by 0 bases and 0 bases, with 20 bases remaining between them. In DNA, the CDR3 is TGTGCCTGTGACACCGGATTCAGTGGGGGCGCTTTCTCCTGGGACACCCGACAGATGTTTTTC. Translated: CACDTGFSGGAFSWDTRQMFF.

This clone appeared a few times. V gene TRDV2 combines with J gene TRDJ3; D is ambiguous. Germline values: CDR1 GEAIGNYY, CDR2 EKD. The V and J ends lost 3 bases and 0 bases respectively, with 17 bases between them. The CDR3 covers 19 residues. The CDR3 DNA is TGTGCCTGTGACCCGTCTGAGGGCCCTAGCTCCTGGGACACCCGACAGATGTTTTTC. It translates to CACDPSEGPSSWDTRQMFF.